A single TCR beta chain is shown here with its context. This specimen comes from a study of blood T cell repertoires in COVID-19. Overall study: Samples of COVID-19 (acute and convalescent) were obtained from the United States, Italy and Spain. The analysed material was cDNA or gDNA that came from T cells, B-cell-depleted T cells, or PBMCs.

Per the study methods: Amplification of reference gene primers was used by the study to estimate nucleated cell counts. This table comes from immunoSEQ multiplex PCR, and its TCRdb copy is limited to in-frame clones, with some not included. V, J and clone size are taken as reported in that table, and D and trimming were inferred from the DNA itself. Among approximately 140,000 clones listed, 70% to 90% were seen once. V was pared by 0 bases and J by 8 bases, with 9 bases between. The CDR3 covers 13 residues. Germline V CDR1 and CDR2: SGHRS, YFSETQ. The TCR comes from an older woman with acute or convalescent COVID-19. The chain links TRBV5-1 to TRBJ2-1; D is unclear. The source material was peripheral blood. CDR3 bases: TGCGCCAGCAGCTTGGCTCCCGACTATGAGCAGTTCTTC. It translates to CASSLAPDYEQFF. Supplemented by reference TRBV5-1 and TRBJ2-1, the full variable domain reads KAGVTQTPRYLIKTRGQQVTLSCSPISGHRSVSWYQQTPGQGLQFLFEYFSETQRNKGNFPGRFSGRQFSNSRSEMNVSTLELGDSALYLCASSLAPDYEQFFGPGTRLTVL.